Following are 5 T cell receptor beta chains from one sample sequenced in a study of blood T cell repertoires in COVID-19. This table comes from immunoSEQ multiplex PCR, and its TCRdb copy is limited to in-frame clones, with some not included. The data show approximately 62,000 clones, 81% seen once. The specimen sequenced was peripheral blood. These receptors were obtained from a man of 80 years or more with acute or convalescent COVID-19.

The chain carries TRBV3-1 (or the pseudogene TRBV3-2) and TRBJ1-1, with D possibly being TRBD1 (5 bases). V lost 4 bases and J lost 7, with 22 bases in between. From germline, CDR1 is LGHDT and CDR2 YNNKEL (reference sequence). The CDR3 has 16 residues. DNA for the CDR3: TGTGCCAGCAGCCCCCAACCCGCAGGGTTTGGCGGTGAAGCTTTCTTT. This sequence encodes CASSPQPAGFGGEAFF.

V usage is TRBV30 and J usage is TRBJ2-6, with 9 bases that match TRBD1. The ends lost 4 bases at V and 3 bases at J; junction bases unmatched: 7. Germline lookup yields CDR1 GTSNPN and CDR2 SVGIG (reference sequence). CDR3 length: 16 amino acids. The CDR3 sequence: CAWNRDRVGGANVLTF. CDR3 bases: TGTGCCTGGAACCGGGACAGGGTTGGTGGGGCCAACGTCCTGACTTTC. Variable domain in full (rest from reference TRBV30 and TRBJ2-6): SQTIHQWPATLVQPVGSPLSLECTVEGTSNPNLYWYRQAAGRGLQLLFYSVGIGQISSEVPQNLSASRPQDRQFILSSKKLLLSDSGFYLCAWNRDRVGGANVLTFGAGSRLTVL.

This chain uses TRBV19 with TRBJ2-1; 10 nucleotides line up with TRBD2. The junction had 11 bases not matched to a gene; V was cut back by 4 bases and J by 8 bases. In germline, CDR1 is LNHDA, CDR2 SQIVND (reference sequence). The CDR3 contains 16 residues. Written as DNA, the CDR3 is TGTGCCAGTAGTACCCCGGGGGGTACTAGCGGGGATGAGCAGTTCTTC. This encodes CASSTPGGTSGDEQFF. Together with reference TRBV19 and TRBJ2-1, the CDR3 gives the full variable domain: DGGITQSPKYLFRKEGQNVTLSCEQNLNHDAMYWYRQDPGQGLRLIYYSQIVNDFQKGDIAEGYSVSREKKESFPLTVTSAQKNPTAFYLCASSTPGGTSGDEQFFGPGTRLTVL.

V is TRBV15 and J is TRBJ1-5; D perhaps matches TRBD1 (5 bases). The CDR3 has 14 amino acids. Per the germline V gene, CDR1 is LNHNV and CDR2 is YYDKDF (reference sequence). Trimming took off 3 bases at V and 5 bases at J, with 11 bases between the two ends. The CDR3 is CATSRPEQDQPQHF. The CDR3 bases are TGTGCCACCAGCAGGCCGGAACAGGATCAGCCCCAGCATTTT.

This chain links TRBV4-1 with TRBJ1-2; D may be TRBD1 (5 bases). CDR1 is MGHRA, CDR2 YSYEKL, per germline. The CDR3 is made up of 15 amino acids. Trimming removed 3 bases at V and 4 bases at J, with 15 bases between. This CDR3 is CASSQAGTSGYGYTF. The CDR3 region has the DNA TGCGCCAGCAGCCAGGCCGGGACTTCAGGCTATGGCTACACCTTC.